The sequence of this T cell receptor (beta chain) was determined in a study of beta chain features in type 1 diabetes (dated by TCRdb to the late 2010s). For the study in its entirety: Patients and healthy donors did not differ in mean age, gender distribution, total cell number or subset yield. A total of roughly 100 million sorted cells were examined across all samples, and a strong correlation was observed between cell number per subset and RNA yield. In the study, recently diagnosed type 1 diabetes patients and matched healthy donors were compared on the TCRB repertoires of their sorted circulating CD4+ T cell subsets. Regulatory and stem cell-like memory subsets were isolated from only 8 patients and roughly 8 healthy donors, whereas naive and central memory subsets came from all 30 or so donors. The paper as a whole reports these results and caveats: HLA sub-analyses involved small numbers of individuals, so any influence of HLA type on TCRB rearrangement remained unresolved. A moderate but significant shortening of TCRB CDR3 length was observed in type 1 diabetes patients in all four CD4+ subsets. Fewer insertions and more nucleotide deletions at VDJ recombination sites were observed in patients with type 1 diabetes, implying thymic rearrangement abnormalities. Because cDNA rather than genomic DNA was sequenced, highly expressing activated cells could have been over-represented, although no difference in activation and CD3 levels was found between groups. Naive, central memory and regulatory TCRB repertoires appeared to be more alike among patients than among healthy donors. PCR might favor shorter templates, but patient and control samples were amplified and corrected together, so any skew would affect both groups equally.

This clone has just a few counts. This receptor's antigen is unknown. The sample holds no much larger clone one base away, and base qualities are not on file. Here V drops 1 base and J drops 4 bases, and the junction holds 7 bases not matched to any gene. Inclusive of the bounding cysteine and phenylalanine, the CDR3 is 16 residues long. Kept here is only the CDR3 DNA, which spans 48 bases and is read in frame from base 1. Taken from the germline V gene, the CDR1 and CDR2 loops are SGHTA and FQGNSA. The entire amount of isolated RNA was reverse transcribed using the High Capacity cDNA Reverse Transcription Kit, so the sequenced TCRB transcripts were expressed ones. Deep immunoSEQ sequencing was applied to naive, central memory and regulatory T cell samples, giving an average of around 3.4 million total reads per sample. Sorted cells were lysed in RLT buffer and RNA was extracted with DNase-treated RNeasy Micro or Mini kits, depending on cell number. Each cell subset was processed separately to prevent cross-contamination, with patient and healthy donor samples processed together. The immunoSEQ multiplex PCR was used to amplify TCRB sequences from cDNA, yielding 87-bp fragments that span the CDR3 region. Amplicons were sequenced on the Illumina HiSeq platform. From the authors' description of their analysis: PCR bias was computationally corrected using synthetic template baselines, reads within Hamming distance 2 were collapsed, and singletons that could not be merged were discarded. Reads were aligned against IMGT so that V, D and J genes, CDR3 length and insertions or deletions at six rearrangement sites could be assigned. Within each subset, clonotype counts were normalized to sorted cell number, after which true diversity and Gini coefficients were computed with the tcR R package. The overlap coefficient, calculated on TCRB nucleotide sequences, was used to measure repertoire sharing. Out-of-frame TCRB sequences from naive cells were analyzed as a proxy for the pre-selection repertoire. The immuneACCESS repertoire file appears here via TCRdb, limited to in-frame rearrangements. These files lack a portion of the clones; in checked studies, under half of the deficit traces to unresolved V genes, and the cause of the others is not known. D and trimming were read from the DNA, whereas the V and J calls and clone size are those reported in that table. The sample records nearly 250,000 clones, 13% to 15% of which are singletons. The top ten hold more than 0.025% of the sample.

Each donor gave one peripheral blood draw, approximately 0.11 L on average, collected into heparinised tubes. A BD FACSAria II was used to sort naive, central memory, regulatory and stem cell-like memory CD4+ T cells with a panel that included CD45RO, CCR7, CD25, CD127, CD95 and CD27. All sorted populations exceeded 95% purity. PBMCs were separated immediately by Lymphoprep density gradient centrifugation and were stained directly, without being cultured. So that batch effects would be minimized, each experiment stained and sorted samples in pairs, pairing one healthy donor with one patient. In this chain, TRBV7-2 is recombined with TRBJ2-5; TRBD2 lines up with 9 middle nucleotides. Material for sequencing was naive CD4+ T cells from blood. The sample's cell subset or site label is to be understood as: true naive CD4+ T cells. This receptor was taken from a woman in her 40s in good health. The CDR3 protein: CASSLVGGGGGETQYF. The bases are TGTGCCAGCAGCTTAGTAGGCGGCGGGGGGGGAGAGACCCAGTACTTC. The reference TRBV7-2 and TRBJ2-5 proteins fill in what lies around the CDR3, so the full variable domain reads GAGVSQSPSNKVTEKGKDVELRCDPISGHTALYWYRQSLGQGLEFLIYFQGNSAPDKSGLPSDRFSAERTGGSVSTLTIQRTQQEDSAVYLCASSLVGGGGGETQYFGPGTRLLVL.